One and the same sample provided the 18 T cell receptor beta chains below, sequenced in a study of blood T cell repertoires in COVID-19. The assay was immunoSEQ multiplex PCR, and TCRdb's table has in-frame clones only and misses some. The table has roughly 230,000 clones, more than 80% seen once. Sequenced: peripheral blood. The source of these receptors is a human donor in a cohort sampled during active COVID-19.

Only one count was recorded for this clone. The rearrangement links TRBV12-3 or TRBV12-4 to TRBJ2-3; D gene uncertain. V was pared by 3 bases and J by 5 bases, with 6 bases between. This CDR3 is 12 amino acids long. CDR3: CASSLTGDTQYF. The CDR3 DNA is TGTGCCAGCAGTTTGACTGGAGATACGCAGTATTTT.

V gene TRBV12-3 or TRBV12-4 combines with J gene TRBJ1-6, with TRBD1 identical over 9 bases. Germline trimming cut 6 bases from V and 11 bases from J; bases unmatched to any gene: 5. CDR3 length: 13 amino acids. In DNA, the CDR3 is TGTGCCAGCAGGGGGACAGGGACGGCACCCCTCCACTTT. Translated, it gives CASRGTGTAPLHF.

The chain carries TRBV5-1 and TRBJ1-5; weak D call: TRBD1 (6 bases). Germline CDR1 and CDR2: SGHRS and YFSETQ. There are 15 residues in the CDR3. Trimming removed 4 bases from V and 2 bases from J, with 13 bases in between. The CDR3 bases are TGCGCCAGCAGCGAGGACAGTTGGGGCAATCAGCCCCAGCATTTT. Residues: CASSEDSWGNQPQHF.

The chain links TRBV30 to TRBJ1-1, with 9 nucleotides matching TRBD1. The V segment lost 4 bases and the J segment 11 bases; nucleotides outside the gene matches: 5. Germline V CDR1 and CDR2: GTSNPN, SVGIG (reference sequence). CDR3 length: 11 amino acids. The DNA of the CDR3 is TGTGCCTGGACGGACAGGGGCTGGGCTTTCTTT. It encodes CAWTDRGWAFF.

The chain is built from TRBV5-1 and TRBJ2-1, with 9 bases aligning to TRBD2. Trimming cost V 0 bases and J 6 bases; bases outside gene matches: 4. This CDR3 has 15 amino acids. CDR1 SGHRS and CDR2 YFSETQ come from the germline V gene. CDR3 DNA sequence: TGCGCCAGCAGCTTGGGGCGGGAGGGCACCAATGAGCAGTTCTTC. Its translation: CASSLGREGTNEQFF.

As regards this clone: Other DNA sequences in the sample encode the same CDR3. The CDR3 loop reads CASSRGTSGGTDTQYF. CDR3 nucleotide sequence: TGTGCCAGCAGCAGAGGGACTAGCGGGGGCACAGATACGCAGTATTTT. The chain uses TRBV11-3 and TRBJ2-3; 13 bases fit TRBD2. The V gene's germline CDR1 is SGHNT and CDR2 YENEEA. V was clipped by 5 bases and J by 1 base; unmatched bases: 3. This CDR3 spans 16 amino acids.

This chain joins TRBV2 and TRBJ2-7; TRBD1 matches at 7 bases. V trimming: 5 bases; J trimming: 3 bases; junction bases outside the gene matches: 4. Per germline, CDR1 SNHLY and CDR2 FYNNEI. The CDR3 consists of 13 residues. Here the CDR3 reads CASSPGTVYEQYF. As DNA, the CDR3 is TGTGCCAGCAGTCCCGGGACAGTCTACGAGCAGTACTTC.

The chain combines TRBV4-2 with TRBJ2-5; 14 bases match TRBD2. The CDR3 totals 15 residues. V lost 1 base, J lost 5 bases, and 0 bases stayed unmatched. Germline V gene data show CDR1 as LGHNA and CDR2 as YNFKEQ. The CDR3 nucleotides read TGTGCCAGCAGCCAAGGGACTAGCGGGGGGGAGACCCAGTACTTC. Translation gives CASSQGTSGGETQYF.

The chain uses TRBV20-1 and TRBJ2-7; D gene uncertain. The germline V and J ends were trimmed by 3 bases and 3 bases, with 9 bases remaining between them. The CDR3 is made up of 12 amino acids. Germline values: CDR1 DFQATT, CDR2 SNEGSKA (reference sequence). DNA of the CDR3: TGCAGTGCTAGTGGTCAGTTCTACGAGCAGTACTTC. It specifies CSASGQFYEQYF.

Only one count was recorded for this clone. Other DNA sequences in this sample translate to the same CDR3. This chain uses TRBV28 with TRBJ2-1; 12 bases are a match to TRBD2. There are 16 residues in the CDR3. V lost 6 bases, J lost 0 bases, and 3 bases stayed unmatched. Per germline, CDR1 MDHEN and CDR2 SYDVKM. CDR3 DNA: TGTGCCAGCAGCTTGACTAGCGGGAGCTCCTACAATGAGCAGTTCTTC. Protein sequence: CASSLTSGSSYNEQFF.

The chain uses TRBV16 and TRBJ2-7; D possibly corresponds to TRBD1 (6 bases). CDR3 length: 13 amino acids. The V end lost 8 bases, the J end lost 4 bases, and 15 bases lay between the germline ends. CDR1 is KGHSY, CDR2 FQNENV, per germline. The CDR3 is CASSRWGLYEQYF. CDR3 in DNA: TGTGCCAGCTCTCGGTGGGGGCTGTACGAGCAGTACTTC.

This clone showed up just a few times. The rearrangement links TRBV5-1 to TRBJ2-2; possibly TRBD1 for D (6 bases). Trimming pared 5 bases from V and 7 bases from J, leaving 15 bases between. This CDR3 is built from 14 residues. Germline V gene lookup returns CDR1 SGHRS and CDR2 YFSETQ. The DNA of the CDR3 is TGCGCCAGCAGTCCGACAGGACTTAGCGGGGAGCTGTTTTTT. The encoded protein is CASSPTGLSGELFF. Together with reference TRBV5-1 and TRBJ2-2, the CDR3 gives the full variable domain: KAGVTQTPRYLIKTRGQQVTLSCSPISGHRSVSWYQQTPGQGLQFLFEYFSETQRNKGNFPGRFSGRQFSNSRSEMNVSTLELGDSALYLCASSPTGLSGELFFGEGSRLTVL.

The CDR3 DNA sequence: TGTGCCAGCAGTTTATCTGACAGCCTCTATGGCTACACCTTC. It translates to CASSLSDSLYGYTF. The J gene is TRBJ1-2, the V gene TRBV28; D may be TRBD1 (5 bases). The CDR3 sequence is 14 residues long. V lost 1 base, J lost 4 bases, and 10 bases lay in between. Germline-derived CDR1 and CDR2 are MDHEN and SYDVKM.

The rearrangement joins TRBV7-9 to TRBJ2-3, with D possibly being TRBD2 (6 bases). Trimming removed 8 bases from V and 6 bases from J, with 18 bases in between. This CDR3 comprises 14 residues. Looked up from germline, CDR1 is SEHNR and CDR2 is FQNEAQ (reference sequence). CDR3 bases: TGTGCCAGCGGAGGGACCGAGCTGTCCGATACGCAGTATTTT. It encodes CASGGTELSDTQYF.

The chain recombines TRBV28 with TRBJ2-5; possibly TRBD2 for D (5 bases). CDR1 and CDR2 from the germline V gene are MDHEN and SYDVKM. The CDR3 is 15 residues long. Trimming pared 6 bases from V and 2 bases from J, leaving 16 bases between. The CDR3 DNA is TGTGCCAGCAGCACAACGTTCGAGCGGCAAGAGACCCAGTACTTC. As protein: CASSTTFERQETQYF.

The chain combines TRBV2 with TRBJ2-3; maybe TRBD1 (5 bases). V lost 5 bases to trimming and J lost 2 bases, with 17 bases between them. This CDR3 spans 16 amino acids. Germline assignment: CDR1 SNHLY and CDR2 FYNNEI. The CDR3 is CASSTERQRVTDTQYF. CDR3 DNA: TGTGCCAGCAGTACCGAGAGACAGAGAGTCACAGATACGCAGTATTTT.

This sequence joins TRBV2 and TRBJ1-5; D uncertain. The CDR3 spans 15 residues. CDR1 SNHLY and CDR2 FYNNEI come from the germline V gene. V gave up 3 bases and J gave up 1 base, with 10 bases separating them. Written as DNA, the CDR3 is TGTGCCAGCAGTGACGGCCGGAGGAGCAATCAGCCCCAGCATTTT. Protein: CASSDGRRSNQPQHF.

This chain connects TRBV28 to TRBJ1-5, with a possible D match to TRBD1 (5 bases). The CDR3 totals 14 residues. V was shortened by 3 bases and J by 2 bases, with 8 bases between the two germline ends. Per germline, CDR1 MDHEN and CDR2 SYDVKM. The CDR3 coding sequence is TGTGCCAGCAGTTTCGGCAGGGGCAATCAGCCCCAGCATTTT. Residues: CASSFGRGNQPQHF.